The rows below give T cell receptor beta chains drawn from one sample of a study of blood T cell repertoires in COVID-19. Produced via immunoSEQ multiplex PCR; TCRdb's table is partial and in-frame only. The repertoire holds some 180,000 clones, with around 87% as singletons. The source material was peripheral blood. All receptors derive from a man aged 50-59 years with acute or convalescent COVID-19. The CDR3 runs from the conserved cysteine through the conserved F or W. The D gene is left open where the match is weak. A clone size is listed for some rows: how often the clone was seen (once, few, many), or a class if it is expanded.

clone_size: .
v_call: TRBV27
j_call: TRBJ2-1
d_call: TRBD2
cdr3_nt: TGTGCCAGCAGTTTGACTAGCGGGTCCTACAATGAGCAGTTCTTC
cdr3_aa: CASSLTSGSYNEQFF

clone_size: .
v_call: TRBV27
j_call: TRBJ2-7
d_call: TRBD1
cdr3_nt: TGTGCCAGCAGTTCTCCGGACAGGGTATACGAGCAGTACTTC
cdr3_aa: CASSSPDRVYEQYF

clone_size: .
v_call: TRBV28
j_call: TRBJ1-4
d_call: TRBD1
cdr3_nt: TGTGCCAGCGGTTCAACAGGGGGCGGCAAGGGGAAGGAAAAACTGTTTTTT
cdr3_aa: CASGSTGGGKGKEKLFF

clone_size: .
v_call: TRBV12-3/TRBV12-4
j_call: TRBJ1-2
d_call: .
cdr3_nt: TGTGCCAGCAGTTTATTCCCCGACTATGGCTACACCTTC
cdr3_aa: CASSLFPDYGYTF

clone_size: .
v_call: TRBV5-5
j_call: TRBJ2-7
d_call: .
cdr3_nt: TGTGCCAGCAGCCGCACTAGCAGAACATACGCCTACGAGCAGTACTTC
cdr3_aa: CASSRTSRTYAYEQYF

clone_size: .
v_call: TRBV15
j_call: TRBJ2-2
d_call: .
cdr3_nt: TGTGCCACCAGCAGAGATCTAAGCGCCGGGGAGCTGTTTTTT
cdr3_aa: CATSRDLSAGELFF

clone_size: .
v_call: TRBV27
j_call: TRBJ2-7
d_call: TRBD1
cdr3_nt: TGTGCCAGCAGTAGGGACAGCAACTACGAGCAGTACTTC
cdr3_aa: CASSRDSNYEQYF

clone_size: .
v_call: TRBV4-3
j_call: TRBJ2-3
d_call: .
cdr3_nt: TGCGCCAGCAGCCAAGATCCGGGATCAGATACGCAGTATTTT
cdr3_aa: CASSQDPGSDTQYF

clone_size: once
v_call: TRBV6-1
j_call: TRBJ2-3
d_call: TRBD2
cdr3_nt: TGTGCCAGCAGTGATGAGATAGCGGGAGGGCGGGCAGATACGCAGTATTTT
cdr3_aa: CASSDEIAGGRADTQYF

clone_size: .
v_call: TRBV24-1
j_call: TRBJ1-3
d_call: .
cdr3_nt: TGTGCCATCACAGGCGTCTCTGGAAACACCATATATTTT
cdr3_aa: CAITGVSGNTIYF